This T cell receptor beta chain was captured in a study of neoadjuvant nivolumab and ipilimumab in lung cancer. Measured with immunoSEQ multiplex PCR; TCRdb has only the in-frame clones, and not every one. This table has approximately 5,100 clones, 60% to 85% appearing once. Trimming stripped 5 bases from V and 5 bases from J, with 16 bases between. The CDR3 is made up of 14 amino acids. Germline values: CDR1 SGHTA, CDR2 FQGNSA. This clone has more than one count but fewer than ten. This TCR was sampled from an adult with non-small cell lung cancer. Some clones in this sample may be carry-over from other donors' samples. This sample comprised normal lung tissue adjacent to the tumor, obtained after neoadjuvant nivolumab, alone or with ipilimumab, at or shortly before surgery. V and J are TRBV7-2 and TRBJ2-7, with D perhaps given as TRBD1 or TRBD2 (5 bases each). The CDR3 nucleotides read TGTGCCAGCAGCCTGGGACCAACCCGGGACGAGCAGTACTTC. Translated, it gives CASSLGPTRDEQYF.